These T cell receptor beta chains were read from a single sample in a study of blood T cell repertoires in COVID-19. Clones were read by immunoSEQ multiplex PCR, and TCRdb kept only the in-frame ones, dropping some. The sample has about 140,000 clones, over 75% seen once. The sequenced sample was peripheral blood. The receptors were sampled from a human donor in a cohort sampled during active COVID-19. The CDR3 runs from the conserved cysteine through the conserved F or W. Fields, in order: J gene, V gene, D gene, clone size, CDR3 DNA, CDR3 protein. The D gene is left open where the match is weak. Part of the rows lack a size; the others show once, few, many or a class for expanded clones.

TRBJ2-1	TRBV3-1/TRBV3-2	TRBD2	once	TGTGCCAGCAGCCAAGACTCACTAGCGGGAGGACTCGCCAATGAGCAGTTCTTC	CASSQDSLAGGLANEQFF
TRBJ1-2	TRBV25-1	NA	NA	TGTGCCAGCAGTGAAACAGAGAACTATGGCTACACCTTC	CASSETENYGYTF
TRBJ2-5	TRBV5-4	TRBD2	NA	TGTGCCAGCAGCTTACGGGGGGGCCTGGAGACCCAGTACTTC	CASSLRGGLETQYF
TRBJ2-4	TRBV10-3	TRBD1	once	TGTGCCATCAGTTCGACAGGGGAGGTTAAAAACATTCAGTACTTC	CAISSTGEVKNIQYF
TRBJ1-1	TRBV5-5	NA	NA	TGTGCCAGCAGCTTAAAGAGGGAAACTGAAGCTTTCTTT	CASSLKRETEAFF
TRBJ2-7	TRBV5-5	TRBD1	NA	TGTGCCAGCAGCTGGACAGGGGGCGCGAGTTACGAGCAGTACTTC	CASSWTGGASYEQYF
TRBJ2-2	TRBV5-4	NA	few	TGTGCCAGCAGCCGCGGGACAGAGGGGACCGGGGAGCTGTTTTTT	CASSRGTEGTGELFF
TRBJ1-1	TRBV10-3	NA	NA	TGTGCCATCGGGGGGTCGACTGAAGCTTTCTTT	CAIGGSTEAFF
TRBJ2-5	TRBV7-2	TRBD2	NA	TGTGCCAGCAGCTCCTCCGGGACTAGCGGGATGGTGACCCAGTACTTC	CASSSSGTSGMVTQYF
TRBJ2-2	TRBV6-6	NA	few	TGTGCCAGCGGGCTGTACTCCGGGGAGCTGTTTTTT	CASGLYSGELFF
TRBJ2-2	TRBV5-1	NA	NA	TGCGCCAGCAGCTTGGTTTTGGGGGGGCGCATCGGGGAGCTGTTTTTT	CASSLVLGGRIGELFF
TRBJ2-3	TRBV30	NA	NA	TGTGCCTGGAGCCCAGGCCTCACAGATACGCAGTATTTT	CAWSPGLTDTQYF
TRBJ1-5	TRBV7-8	TRBD1	NA	TGTGCCAGCAGCTCGGGACAGTACAATCAGCCCCAGCATTTT	CASSSGQYNQPQHF
TRBJ1-2	TRBV5-1	TRBD1	NA	TGCGCCAGCAGCCCCGGACAGGGGGGACCTTTCCGTGGCTACACCTTC	CASSPGQGGPFRGYTF
TRBJ2-6	TRBV9	TRBD1	NA	TGTGCCAGCAGCGCAAACAGGGGTTACGGGGCCAACGTCCTGACTTTC	CASSANRGYGANVLTF
TRBJ1-6	TRBV5-5	NA	NA	TGTGCCAGCGGCCTCGGGGGTTTGGGGTCACCCCTCCACTTT	CASGLGGLGSPLHF
TRBJ2-7	TRBV9	TRBD1	NA	TGTGCCAGCAGCGTAGTCGGGGGACAGGGGTCTAAGCAGTACTTC	CASSVVGGQGSKQYF
TRBJ1-1	TRBV20-1	NA	NA	TGCAGTGCTAGTACGAGGACTGAAGCTTTCTTT	CSASTRTEAFF
TRBJ2-1	TRBV7-2	TRBD2	many	TGTGCCAGCAGCAAGGGACTAGGGAACAATGAGCAGTTCTTC	CASSKGLGNNEQFF
TRBJ2-1	TRBV11-1	TRBD1	NA	TGTGCCAGCCTAAAGACAGGGTACAATGAGCAGTTCTTC	CASLKTGYNEQFF
TRBJ2-7	TRBV6-1	NA	NA	TGTGCCAGCAGTGAAGTCGGCAGGGGAACCTACGAGCAGTACTTC	CASSEVGRGTYEQYF
TRBJ2-2	TRBV7-3	NA	NA	TGTGCCAGCAGTCGACTGGTGAACACCGGGGAGCTGTTTTTT	CASSRLVNTGELFF
TRBJ2-2	TRBV19	NA	NA	TGTGCCAGTAGCAGACTCCAAGGGGTCGCAAACACCGGGGAGCTGTTTTTT	CASSRLQGVANTGELFF
TRBJ1-1	TRBV27	NA	NA	TGTGCCAGCAGCGTCCGACCAGGGAGGACTGAAGCTTTCTTT	CASSVRPGRTEAFF
TRBJ1-5	TRBV6-2/TRBV6-3	NA	few	TGTGCCAGCAGTTACTCGAGGGCTCAGCCCCAGCATTTT	CASSYSRAQPQHF
TRBJ2-3	TRBV19	NA	NA	TGTGCCAGTAGTATGGGGAGGCCCCCTGCAGATACGCAGTATTTT	CASSMGRPPADTQYF